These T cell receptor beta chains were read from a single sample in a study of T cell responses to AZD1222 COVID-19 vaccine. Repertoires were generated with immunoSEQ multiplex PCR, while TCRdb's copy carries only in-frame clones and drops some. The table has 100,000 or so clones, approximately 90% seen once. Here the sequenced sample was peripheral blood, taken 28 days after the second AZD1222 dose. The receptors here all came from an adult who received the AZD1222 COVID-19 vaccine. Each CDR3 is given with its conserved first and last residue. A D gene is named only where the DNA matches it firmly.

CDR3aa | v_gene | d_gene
CASSIALESYEQYF | TRBV19 | NA
CASSKTHSGYTF | TRBV11-1 | NA
CSAASYEQYF | TRBV20-1 | NA
CASSQGLPSSYNEQFF | TRBV5-4 | NA
CASSQGPRGSYNSPLHF | TRBV14 | NA
CASSAGGRGSLSTDTQYF | TRBV9 | TRBD2
CASSTNRAGDTEAFF | TRBV11-2 | NA
CASRAGRGPDTQYF | TRBV2 | NA
CASSFLDTANEQFF | TRBV28 | NA
CASSLWGSNQPQHF | TRBV28 | NA
CASSLVVSWASSYNEQFF | TRBV11-2 | NA
CASSDQEATNEKLFF | TRBV2 | NA